This entry lists 9 T cell receptor beta chains sequenced from one sample in a study of T cell responses to AZD1222 COVID-19 vaccine. The protocol was immunoSEQ multiplex PCR, while the TCRdb copy is restricted to in-frame clones and leaves out a portion. The sample consists of some 120,000 clones, approximately 84% of them appearing once. The material sequenced was peripheral blood, taken on day 0 of AZD1222 vaccination. The receptors stem from an adult in good health.

This clone was detected once. This chain connects TRBV28 to TRBJ2-1; possible D gene TRBD2, 6 bases. The CDR3 spans 16 residues. V dropped 2 bases and J dropped 0 bases, with 11 bases sitting between them. Germline V gene sequence: CDR1 MDHEN, CDR2 SYDVKM. The CDR3 protein is CASSLPGVSSYNEQFF. The DNA for the CDR3 is TGTGCCAGCAGTTTACCGGGAGTGAGCTCCTACAATGAGCAGTTCTTC.

This clone showed up just once. The CDR3 DNA sequence: TGTGCCAGCAGTTTTGGGTCAGGAGGCTACACCTTC. It encodes CASSFGSGGYTF. The chain links TRBV27 to TRBJ1-2; D unclear. Germline V lookup: CDR1 MNHEY, CDR2 SMNVEV (reference sequence). V dropped 3 bases and J dropped 8 bases, with 10 bases sitting between them. The CDR3 runs to 12 residues.

This sequence joins TRBV4-1 and TRBJ2-1; D possibly uses TRBD1 or TRBD2 (5 bases each). The CDR3 consists of 15 residues. In germline, CDR1 is MGHRA, CDR2 YSYEKL. V was shortened by 4 bases and J by 8 bases, with 18 bases between the two germline ends. In nucleotides, the CDR3 is TGCGCCAGCAGCCCACGGGACCCAACAAGGGATGAGCAGTTCTTC. Its protein product is CASSPRDPTRDEQFF.

The V call is TRBV11-2, the J call TRBJ2-5; D could derive from TRBD1 or TRBD2 (5 bases each). Trimming removed 2 bases from V and 5 bases from J, with 18 bases in between. Per germline, CDR1 SGHAT and CDR2 FQNNGV. The CDR3 runs 16 residues. In nucleotides, the CDR3 is TGTGCCAGCAGCTTAAACTTTGGGCAGGGACGTGAGACCCAGTACTTC. Encoded protein: CASSLNFGQGRETQYF.

This clone was picked up a small number of times. The V and J genes are TRBV7-3 and TRBJ2-2; D may be TRBD2 (5 bases). The CDR3 extends over 17 amino acids. Trimming removed 5 bases at V and 8 bases at J, with 24 bases between. Germline loops: CDR1 SGHTA, CDR2 FQGTGA. CDR3 amino acids: CASSPGLAQSRAGELFF. CDR3 DNA sequence: TGTGCCAGCAGCCCGGGGTTAGCACAATCCCGAGCGGGGGAGCTGTTTTTT.

This chain links TRBV28 with TRBJ1-4; 7 nucleotides align to TRBD1. CDR3 length: 13 residues. J gave up 8 bases and V 7 bases, and 7 bases lay outside the gene matches. The germline V gene has CDR1 MDHEN and CDR2 SYDVKM. The CDR3 protein is CASTLTDREKLFF. In nucleotides, the CDR3 is TGTGCCAGCACCCTAACGGACAGGGAAAAACTGTTTTTT.

V gene TRBV3-1 (or the pseudogene TRBV3-2) combines with J gene TRBJ1-3; tentatively, D is TRBD1 (5 bases). The length of the CDR3 is 14 residues. Germline values: CDR1 LGHDT, CDR2 YNNKEL (reference sequence). Trimming took off 3 bases at V and 4 bases at J, with 10 bases between the two ends. The CDR3 nucleotides are TGTGCCAGCAGCCAGGGACCACCGGGAAACACCATATATTTT. Translating it yields CASSQGPPGNTIYF.

This rearrangement joins TRBV7-9 to TRBJ1-5; 8 positions agree with TRBD1. Germline lookup yields CDR1 SEHNR and CDR2 FQNEAQ (reference sequence). V dropped 4 bases and J dropped 5; count of bases not matched to a gene: 7. This CDR3 region has 15 residues. The CDR3: CASSSWDRPDQPQHF. In DNA form, the CDR3 reads TGTGCCAGCAGCTCCTGGGACAGGCCGGATCAGCCCCAGCATTTT.

The CDR3 DNA reads as TGTGCCAGCAGTTTATCCGGGCCCGGCGGGGGCCGGGAGCTGTTTTTT. Encoded protein: CASSLSGPGGGRELFF. The rearrangement joins TRBV28 to TRBJ2-2; possible D gene TRBD2, 7 bases. CDR1 MDHEN and CDR2 SYDVKM come from the germline V gene. The CDR3 has 16 amino acids. V lost 1 base and J 9 bases, leaving 18 bases between the germline ends.